This record concerns one T cell receptor beta chain sequence. Naive CD8 isolation took CD45RO-negative cells positively selected for CCR7 and excluded terminally differentiated effector memory CD45RA+ cells. The data stem from a study of shared clonotypes between healthy human individuals. The CDR3 is 15 residues long. J lost 3 bases, V lost 7 bases, and 5 bases had no gene match. Germline CDR1 and CDR2: SQVTM and ANQGSEA. The repertoire was sequenced with immunoSEQ multiplex PCR; TCRdb's copy has only in-frame clones and lacks some. The sample has about 870,000 clones; about 91% are singletons. This TCR derives from a man younger than 45 in good health. The source material was naive CD8+ T cells sorted from blood. The V call is TRBV29-1, the J call TRBJ2-1, with 14 bases that match TRBD2. CDR3 amino acids: CSDGLAGGLYNEQFF. As DNA, the CDR3 is TGCAGCGACGGACTAGCGGGAGGTCTCTACAATGAGCAGTTCTTC.